This T cell receptor beta chain originates from a study of regulatory T cells in long-lasting Graves disease (dated by TCRdb to the early 2020s). About the investigation overall: Patients with newly diagnosed Graves' disease had been on antithyroid drugs for under 3 months. This study used TCR sequencing and RNA sequencing of peripheral blood to compare persistent Graves' disease patients against newly diagnosed Graves' disease patients. The study took place in China and was registered as a clinical trial. A total of some 33 samples were covered by TCR sequencing, comprising approximately 13 persistent and approximately 20 newly diagnosed Graves' disease patients. Overall results and qualifications from the work: Peripheral blood alone was examined, since thyroid tissue, which constituted the primary lesion, could not be accessed. The authors acknowledged the small sample size as a limitation that may reduce accuracy. Persistent disease showed preferential use of TRBV28, TRBJ1-2 and TRBJ2-5, whereas newly diagnosed disease favored TRBV20-1 and TRBJ2-1. Patients with persistent disease shared more public clonotypes (fewer than 3,000) than newly diagnosed patients did (roughly 970). Sequencing and analysis were limited to the TCR beta chain. Compared with newly diagnosed patients, patients with persistent Graves' disease had lower TCR Shannon entropy and fewer highly expanded clones, which suggests clonal expansion.

The time point label for this specimen denotes: newly diagnosed GD, antithyroid drugs for less than 3 months. For both TCR sequencing and RNA sequencing, RNA was extracted from PBMCs using TRIzol. The diagnosis of Graves' disease was made according to American Thyroid Association guidelines. The patients came from an endocrinology department in Xi'an, China. From each patient, around 9 milliliters of peripheral blood was collected into an EDTA anticoagulant tube. PBMCs were isolated by Ficoll Paque Plus density gradient separation without further T cell sorting. An Agilent 2100 Bioanalyzer and agarose gel were used to assess RNA quality, and a NanoDrop 2000 was used to measure RNA concentration. Library method: multiplex PCR. Data came from an Illumina HiSeq 4000. To build TCR beta libraries, CDR3 regions were amplified by Arm-PCR using iRepertoire HTBI primers. Before sequencing, the PCR products went through gel purification. As for the original processing: Gene usage analysis of CDR3 amino acid clonotypes used the approximately 62 TRBV and about 14 TRBJ segments found across samples. COPE and FqMerger were used to merge the filtered high-quality paired reads into contigs. BLAST was used to align contigs to the IMGT TRBV, TRBD and TRBJ reference genes, and CDR3 was defined following IMGT. Highly expanded clones were defined as clonotypes with a frequency above 0.1%. Repertoire diversity was measured by Shannon entropy, and V-J evenness by the Gini coefficient. A clonotype was considered public if more than one individual shared it. Using fastp trimming at Q25 and MiXCR clonotype assembly, TCRdb reanalyzed the public sequencing data and kept in-frame beta chains. Rows with a matching CDR3 protein are joined into one entry that keeps the most common DNA and genes. Here the V and J calls rest on TCRdb's processing, not on the authors' analysis. The sample table shows around 320,000 distinct CDR3 sequences, and over 15% are seen once. The top ten clones comprise around 27% of the sample.

In this sample, this clonotype turned up many times. The target of this receptor is not known. No clone much larger than this one lies a single base away; base qualities are absent. Taken from the germline V gene (reference sequence), the CDR1 and CDR2 loops are LNHDA and SQIVND. V is pared back by 3 bases and J by 4 bases, with 15 bases lying between the germline termini. Counted from cysteine to phenylalanine, this CDR3 has 15 amino acids. Just CDR3 DNA is preserved here, 45 bases in frame from base 1. The same data also went into a second study, on T cells in Graves' hyperthyroidism and ophthalmopathy. That second report states: Stable Graves' hyperthyroidism was defined as no progression to ophthalmopathy during 18 months of follow-up. Hyperthyroidism patients were aged 18 to 65 years and newly diagnosed, with disease duration of less than 2 months. Exclusion was applied to patients with uncontrolled infections, other autoimmune diseases, pregnancy or lactation. Diagnoses were established on the basis of clinical symptoms, serum thyroxine and TRAb, thyroid ultrasound, and orbital computed tomography. The TCR CDR3 was subjected to a first round of RT-PCR using the HTBI primer set and the Qiagen OneStep RT-PCR kit. Most expanded thyroid clonotypes (frequency above 0.001) were also detected in blood, a finding suggesting that blood repertoires may reflect thyroid immune responses. Ophthalmopathy was separated from stable hyperthyroidism by a 13 V-J signature model, with 85% to 90% sensitivity and about 81% specificity obtained in cross-validation and 80%/75% obtained in testing. In validation, the model predicted progression to ophthalmopathy a median of 6.5 months before onset, with around 70% sensitivity and about 72% specificity. A discovery cohort of about 100 patients, 43 with Graves' ophthalmopathy and over 55 with stable Graves' hyperthyroidism, was used to find distinguishing TCR V-J signatures. Prospective prediction of ophthalmopathy was tested in an independent validation cohort of fewer than 20 hyperthyroidism patients and 15 to 17 patients who later progressed to ophthalmopathy. The 90 to 100 discovery patients were randomly divided into training and test sets at a 7:3 ratio. In about 6 Graves' hyperthyroidism patients, the study also compared T-cell repertoires from thyroid tissue with T-cell repertoires from blood. After blood sampling, hyperthyroidism patients were treated with methimazole at a starting dose of 30 mg daily, and ophthalmopathy patients were treated with high-dose intravenous methylprednisolone. Libraries were constructed in a second round of multiplex PCR, after which size selection and purification were carried out. Sequencing of the libraries was done on an Illumina HiSeq2000 using paired-end 100 bp reads. Raw data were processed with SOAPnuke, discarding reads with adapters, uncalled bases, mean Phred below 15, or no exact constant-primer or identifier match. High-quality paired reads were merged using COPE v1.2.5, and each unique nucleotide sequence was defined as a clonotype. MiTCR v1.1 was used to align the clonotypes against IMGT TRBV, TRBD and TRBJ reference segments. The analysis included only V-J combinations with a frequency above 0.0001, which together covered about 99% of the repertoires. A TCS score was defined as the ratio between F50 (clonal expansion) and ExV (chaos), using BLOSUM62-based TCRdist between CDR3 peptides within each V-J. Welch's t-statistics and random forest reduced 500 to 650 V-J features to 13, which were used in a naive Bayes classifier (R e1071). No statistical method was used to set the sample size in advance, and investigators knew the group allocation. The paper describes TCR Vbeta CDR3 sequencing of more than 120 peripheral blood samples, made up of about 41 ophthalmopathy patients, around 78 hyperthyroidism patients and 17 progressor patients.

Sequences were derived from peripheral blood mononuclear cells (PBMCs), sampled at new diagnosis, from a patient treated with antithyroid drugs. The sequence derives from a man aged 35 to 55 with Graves disease. Donor details come from another sample of the same person, matched by shared clones. The chain employs TRBV19 and TRBJ1-2, with no confidently assigned D gene. The CDR3 loop reads CASSIGVQLFYGYTF. The sequenced DNA is TGTGCCAGTAGTATTGGGGTCCAACTATTCTATGGCTACACCTTC.